The next 26 T cell receptor beta chains were all read from a single sample in a study of brain T cells in children with intractable seizures. Method: immunoSEQ multiplex PCR; TCRdb's copy keeps in-frame clones and lacks some. The sample contains around 70,000 clones, about 93% of which appear only once. The sequencing here drew on peripheral blood, taken at surgery. Every receptor here comes from a boy younger than two with tuberous sclerosis and intractable seizures.

The chain recombines TRBV6-5 with TRBJ2-7; TRBD2 is a possible D gene (5 bases). The CDR3 has 15 amino acids. Between the trimmed V and J ends, which lost 6 bases and 2 bases, there was a span of 17 bases. Germline V gives CDR1 MNHEY, CDR2 SVGAGI. CDR3 bases: TGTGCCAGCAGCATGTGGTGGGAGTCTCCCTACGAGCAGTACTTC. Its translation is CASSMWWESPYEQYF.

The V gene is TRBV2, the J gene TRBJ2-1, with D unclear. The length of the CDR3 is 11 residues. The germline gives CDR1 SNHLY, CDR2 FYNNEI. V shed 5 bases and J shed 10 bases, with 9 bases lying between them. The CDR3 nucleotides read TGTGCCAGCAGTTCGAAAATAGAGCAGTTCTTC. Protein: CASSSKIEQFF.

The V gene is TRBV14, the J gene TRBJ2-7, with a possible D match to TRBD1 (6 bases). The CDR3 has 15 residues. Germline loops: CDR1 SGHDN, CDR2 FVKESK. Trimming stripped 3 bases from V and 1 base from J, with 13 bases between. CDR3 sequence (DNA): TGTGCCAGCAGCCAGATAGCGCAGGGGTCCTACGAGCAGTACTTC. Residues: CASSQIAQGSYEQYF.

This clone occurred a few times. V gene TRBV30 combines with J gene TRBJ2-7; TRBD2 is a possible D gene (5 bases). Trimming took 2 bases from V and 0 from J, leaving 8 bases between them. This CDR3 spans 13 amino acids. The germline CDR1 and CDR2 sequences are GTSNPN and SVGIG (reference sequence). The CDR3 bases are TGTGCCTGGAGTTCTGGGAGCTCCTACGAGCAGTACTTC. As protein: CAWSSGSSYEQYF.

The rearrangement uses TRBV9 and TRBJ1-5; D call uncertain. There are 14 residues in the CDR3. CDR1 is SGDLS and CDR2 is YYNGEE in the germline V gene. The ends were cut back, 4 bases at V and 6 bases at J, with 14 bases in the middle. The CDR3 loop reads CASSPLEYGQPQHF. In DNA form, the CDR3 reads TGTGCCAGCAGCCCCCTGGAGTACGGTCAGCCCCAGCATTTT.

The chain recombines TRBV28 with TRBJ2-7; 12 bases fit TRBD2. CDR3 length: 21 amino acids. V shed 3 bases and J 0 bases; nucleotides not matched to a gene: 18. Germline-derived CDR1 and CDR2 are MDHEN and SYDVKM. The CDR3 DNA reads as TGTGCCAGCAGTTTGCCGGACCCTGGGACTAGCGGGTTGCCTTTCTCCTACGAGCAGTACTTC. It yields the protein CASSLPDPGTSGLPFSYEQYF.

The J gene is TRBJ2-2, the V gene TRBV6-5; 8 bases are shared with TRBD1. The V gene end was trimmed by 8 bases and the J gene end by 5 bases; junction bases not matched to a gene: 7. This CDR3 spans 14 amino acids. CDR1 and CDR2 from the germline V gene are MNHEY and SVGAGI. CDR3 sequence (DNA): TGTGCCAGCTACCGGACAGGGAGAACCGGGGAGCTGTTTTTT. Translation gives CASYRTGRTGELFF.

The rearrangement joins TRBV12-3 or TRBV12-4 to TRBJ2-7, with D hard to call. The CDR3 consists of 12 residues. The germline V and J ends were trimmed by 3 bases and 3 bases, with 6 bases remaining between them. CDR3 loop: CASSFGYYEQYF. DNA of the CDR3: TGTGCCAGCAGTTTTGGCTACTACGAGCAGTACTTC.

This clone was seen a few times. CDR3 loop: CASSADRSSYEQYF. CDR3 in DNA: TGTGCCAGCAGCGCGGACAGGAGCTCCTACGAGCAGTACTTC. This chain connects TRBV7-6 to TRBJ2-7, with 7 bases aligning to TRBD1. From germline, CDR1 is SGHVS and CDR2 FNYEAQ. J was trimmed by 0 bases and V by 5 bases; bases with no gene match: 4. The CDR3 sequence is 14 residues long.

This chain uses TRBV7-9 with TRBJ1-4, with D unresolved. From germline, CDR1 is SEHNR and CDR2 FQNEAQ (reference sequence). CDR3 length: 14 amino acids. V lost 3 bases and J 0 bases, leaving 5 bases between the germline ends. Here the CDR3 reads CASSFPATNEKLFF. The CDR3 DNA follows: TGTGCCAGCAGCTTCCCTGCAACTAATGAAAAACTGTTTTTT.

V is TRBV29-1 and J is TRBJ2-2, with D possibly matching TRBD1 (7 bases). The CDR3 totals 13 residues. V lost 7 bases, J lost 5 bases, and 14 bases lay in between. Germline V gene sequence: CDR1 SQVTM, CDR2 ANQGSEA. The CDR3 DNA follows: TGCAGCGCCAAGCAGGGGGGAACCGGGGAGCTGTTTTTT. This gives the protein CSAKQGGTGELFF.

V and J are TRBV5-1 and TRBJ2-7; D perhaps matches TRBD1 (5 bases). The CDR3 is 14 residues long. Germline V gene lookup returns CDR1 SGHRS and CDR2 YFSETQ. The ends were cut back, 2 bases at V and 2 bases at J, with 11 bases in the middle. Here the CDR3 DNA reads TGCGCCAGCAGCTTAGAAGGGGCCCCCTACGAGCAGTACTTC. This encodes CASSLEGAPYEQYF.

This clone occurred once. The chain joins TRBV7-9 to TRBJ2-4; D tentatively fits TRBD1 or TRBD2 (5 bases each). CDR1 and CDR2 from the germline V gene are SEHNR and FQNEAQ (reference sequence). There are 15 residues in the CDR3. V lost 5 bases to trimming and J lost 8 bases, with 19 bases between them. The CDR3 reads CASSPVGTLRDIQYF. The CDR3 coding sequence is TGTGCCAGCAGCCCAGTCGGGACCTTAAGGGACATTCAGTACTTC.

J is TRBJ1-1 and V is TRBV6-5, with D unresolved. This CDR3 has 15 amino acids. Germline assignment: CDR1 MNHEY and CDR2 SVGAGI. Trimming left V 5 bases short and J 0 bases short, with 13 bases between. The CDR3 coding sequence is TGTGCCAGCAGTCCTGTTGCACGCCTGAACACTGAAGCTTTCTTT. It translates to CASSPVARLNTEAFF.

The V gene is TRBV20-1, the J gene TRBJ1-1; D is uncertain. V was pared by 3 bases and J by 0 bases, with 8 bases between. The CDR3 consists of 13 residues. The germline V gene encodes CDR1 DFQATT and CDR2 SNEGSKA (reference sequence). This CDR3 reads CSASTQLNTEAFF. CDR3 DNA: TGCAGTGCTAGTACACAGCTGAACACTGAAGCTTTCTTT.

The V gene is TRBV5-6, the J gene TRBJ1-5; 7 nucleotides line up with TRBD1. The V gene end was trimmed by 5 bases and the J gene end by 9 bases; junction bases not matched to a gene: 8. Germline values: CDR1 SGHDT, CDR2 YYEEEE. This CDR3 region has 13 residues. The CDR3 sequence is CASSQGTAWPQHF. The DNA of the CDR3 is TGTGCCAGCAGTCAGGGGACAGCGTGGCCCCAGCATTTT.

This clone occurred once. V gene TRBV29-1 combines with J gene TRBJ1-1, with TRBD1 as a possible D gene (6 bases). CDR1 is SQVTM and CDR2 is ANQGSEA in the germline V gene. This CDR3 is built from 13 residues. Trimming stripped 4 bases from V and 1 base from J, with 10 bases between. Written as DNA, the CDR3 is TGCAGCGTTGCGGGGGGCAGGAACACTGAAGCTTTCTTT. This codes for CSVAGGRNTEAFF.

The chain carries TRBV25-1 and TRBJ2-3, with TRBD2 matching over 9 bases. V was clipped by 0 bases and J by 3 bases; unmatched bases: 10. There are 18 residues in the CDR3. Looked up from germline, CDR1 is MGHDK and CDR2 is SYGVNS. The CDR3 region has the DNA TGTGCCAGCAGTGAATATATTGTAGCGGGAGTTCATACAGATACGCAGTATTTT. Residues: CASSEYIVAGVHTDTQYF.

The chain has TRBV3-1 (or the pseudogene TRBV3-2) and TRBJ2-7; D is uncertain. Germline V gives CDR1 LGHDT, CDR2 YNNKEL (reference sequence). With 1 base removed from V and 5 bases from J, the gap between germline ends came to 9 bases. This CDR3 region has 13 residues. The CDR3 DNA reads as TGTGCCAGCAGCCAAGTCCTTGGCCACGAGCAGTACTTC. This sequence encodes CASSQVLGHEQYF.

The sample holds one count of this clone. The chain couples TRBV28 to TRBJ1-2; 8 nucleotides agree with TRBD1. The CDR3 runs 15 residues. CDR1 and CDR2 (germline): MDHEN, SYDVKM. V lost 7 bases, J lost 7 bases, and 14 bases stayed unmatched. This CDR3 reads CASTFQPGQVFGYTF. In nucleotides, the CDR3 is TGTGCCAGCACGTTCCAACCGGGACAGGTTTTTGGCTACACCTTC.

The rearrangement links TRBV11-3 to TRBJ2-7; no clear D gene. The ends were cut back, 0 bases at V and 3 bases at J, with 3 bases in the middle. The CDR3 contains 12 residues. From germline, CDR1 is SGHNT and CDR2 YENEEA. In nucleotides, the CDR3 is TGTGCCAGCAGCTTAGAGGGCTACGAGCAGTACTTC. It translates to CASSLEGYEQYF.

This rearrangement joins TRBV5-4 to TRBJ1-2, with unresolved D. Trimming removed 2 bases from V and 4 bases from J, with 9 bases in between. There are 13 residues in the CDR3. Germline V lookup: CDR1 SGHNT, CDR2 YYREEE (reference sequence). CDR3 in DNA: TGTGCCAGCAGCTTAGGTCAGCTCTATGGCTACACCTTC. Its protein is CASSLGQLYGYTF.

The rearrangement links TRBV6-5 to TRBJ1-2; D unresolved. The CDR3 is 15 amino acids. Germline V gene data show CDR1 as MNHEY and CDR2 as SVGAGI. Trimming shortened V by 0 bases and J by 4 bases, and 12 bases separated the two germline ends. CDR3 nucleotide sequence: TGTGCCAGCAGTTACTCGGGGTTAGTGGGCTATGGCTACACCTTC. Translating it yields CASSYSGLVGYGYTF.

The chain combines TRBV9 with TRBJ2-7; 10 bases map to TRBD2. V gave up 0 bases and J gave up 3 bases; unmatched junction bases: 6. This CDR3 is 16 amino acids long. The germline V gene encodes CDR1 SGDLS and CDR2 YYNGEE. The DNA of the CDR3 is TGTGCCAGCAGCGTAGGGGGGCTAGCGGGAGTCTACGAGCAGTACTTC. It encodes CASSVGGLAGVYEQYF.

The chain links TRBV6-5 to TRBJ1-2; D uncertain. Per germline, CDR1 MNHEY and CDR2 SVGAGI. This CDR3 has 15 amino acids. Deletions cut 7 bases from V and 2 bases from J, with 17 bases between. In DNA, the CDR3 is TGTGCCAGCACCTTTTATGGTTTTTCGAACTATGGCTACACCTTC. This translates into CASTFYGFSNYGYTF.

The rearrangement links TRBV24-1 to TRBJ1-1; D perhaps matches TRBD1 (5 bases). Germline CDR1 and CDR2: KGHDR and SFDVKD. This CDR3 is 14 amino acids long. Trimming left V 4 bases short and J 1 base short, with 9 bases between. The CDR3 sequence is CATSECQGNTEAFF. In DNA, the CDR3 is TGTGCCACCAGTGAGTGCCAGGGGAACACTGAAGCTTTCTTT.